The 5 T cell receptor beta chains reported below all come from one sample, sequenced in a study of spatial heterogeneity in lung cancer. Time point of the sample: sample taken at primary tumor resection. TCRdb called the 5' RACE reads again in MiXCR, with one record for every CDR3 protein. The repertoire holds about 48,000 distinct CDR3 sequences, with less than 6% as singletons. The sample consisted of PBMCs, taken at surgery. All receptors derive from a male donor with early-stage non-small cell lung cancer.

This clonotype showed up many times. The chain carries TRBV5-4 and TRBJ2-5; D possibly corresponds to TRBD2 (6 bases). Trimming shortened V by 5 bases and J by 5 bases, and 25 bases separated the two germline ends. The CDR3 has 17 amino acids. Germline V gene sequence: CDR1 SGHNT, CDR2 YYREEE (reference sequence). CDR3 protein: CASRPSGGLVPAETQYF. Written as DNA, the CDR3 is TGTGCCAGCAGACCGTCCGGGGGTCTCGTTCCAGCGGAGACCCAGTACTTC.

At least ten counts were recorded for this clonotype. The chain has TRBV5-1 and TRBJ1-1; a possible D gene is TRBD1 (6 bases). The length of the CDR3 is 16 residues. Germline lookup yields CDR1 SGHRS and CDR2 YFSETQ. Trimming shortened V by 1 base and J by 0 bases, and 13 bases separated the two germline ends. CDR3 nucleotides: TGCGCCAGCAGCTTGTGGGACACGAGGGTGAACACTGAAGCTTTCTTT. Translation gives CASSLWDTRVNTEAFF. The full variable domain, in which reference TRBV5-1 and TRBJ1-1 provide the parts outside the CDR3, is KAGVTQTPRYLIKTRGQQVTLSCSPISGHRSVSWYQQTPGQGLQFLFEYFSETQRNKGNFPGRFSGRQFSNSRSEMNVSTLELGDSALYLCASSLWDTRVNTEAFFGQGTRLTVV.

As for this clonotype: It may be a read error: a sequence one base away is much more abundant. This rearrangement joins TRBV30 to TRBJ2-3, with D perhaps TRBD2 (5 bases). The CDR3 contains 15 residues. From germline, CDR1 is GTSNPN and CDR2 SVGIG (reference sequence). The CDR3 DNA reads TGTGCCCGGAGTGGCCAAGGGAGCCGCACAGATACGCAGTATTTT. Amino acid sequence: CARSGQGSRTDTQYF. The full variable domain, its missing parts supplied by reference TRBV30 and TRBJ2-3, is SQTIHQWPATLVQPVGSPLSLECTVEGTSNPNLYWYRQAAGRGLQLLFYSVGIGQISSEVPQNLSASRPQDRQFILSSKKLLLSDSGFYLCARSGQGSRTDTQYFGPGTRLTVL.

This clonotype was counted at least ten times. This chain joins TRBV6-2 or TRBV6-3 and TRBJ2-7; 8 bases are a match to TRBD2. Germline loops: CDR1 MNHEY, CDR2 SVGEGT. With V trimmed by 2 bases and J by 8 bases, 8 bases remained unmatched. The CDR3 loop spans 14 amino acids. This CDR3 reads CASSYTTSAFQQYF. The DNA of the CDR3 is TGTGCCAGCAGTTACACGACTAGCGCCTTCCAGCAGTACTTC.

This clonotype was detected many times. The chain has TRBV7-2 and TRBJ1-1; D gene unclear. V lost 8 bases and J lost 3, with 19 bases in between. Germline assignment: CDR1 SGHTA and CDR2 FQGNSA. The CDR3 runs 15 residues. The CDR3 DNA reads TGTGCCAGCCGTCGGAGGGAGGGAAAGGACACTGAAGCTTTCTTT. Translating gives CASRRREGKDTEAFF. Together with reference TRBV7-2 and TRBJ1-1, the CDR3 gives the full variable domain: GAGVSQSPSNKVTEKGKDVELRCDPISGHTALYWYRQSLGQGLEFLIYFQGNSAPDKSGLPSDRFSAERTGGSVSTLTIQRTQQEDSAVYLCASRRREGKDTEAFFGQGTRLTVV.